These 17 T cell receptor beta chains came from one sample sequenced in a study of shared clonotypes between healthy human individuals. Assay: immunoSEQ multiplex PCR; the TCRdb copy retains only in-frame clones and omits some. The sample yields approximately 400,000 clones, roughly 96% seen once. Sequences were obtained from memory CD8+ T cells sorted from blood. This sample's subset: CD45RO+ cells pooled with CCR7-negative TemRA cells. These TCRs come from a young man in good health.

The chain employs TRBV15 and TRBJ2-5, with D perhaps matching TRBD2 (6 bases). V was pared by 0 bases and J by 2 bases, with 10 bases between. CDR1 and CDR2 (germline): LNHNV, YYDKDF (reference sequence). The CDR3 consists of 15 residues. CDR3 DNA sequence: TGTGCCACCAGCAGAGAGGATGGGGGGCAAGAGACCCAGTACTTC. It specifies CATSREDGGQETQYF.

The chain combines TRBV7-9 with TRBJ2-4; 7 bases line up with TRBD2. Germline-derived CDR1 and CDR2 are SEHNR and FQNEAQ (reference sequence). CDR3 length equals 16 residues. V shed 5 bases, J shed 0 bases, and the junction held 7 bases outside the gene matches. CDR3 residues: CASSHSGRLAKNIQYF. CDR3 coding DNA: TGTGCCAGCAGCCATAGCGGGCGACTAGCCAAAAACATTCAGTACTTC.

Regarding this clone: Other DNA sequences in this sample translate to the same CDR3. This chain links TRBV28 with TRBJ2-3; D is unresolved. V lost 2 bases to trimming and J lost 1 base, with 10 bases between them. Looked up from germline, CDR1 is MDHEN and CDR2 is SYDVKM. The CDR3 loop spans 15 amino acids. CDR3: CASSLGGPGTDTQYF. In DNA, the CDR3 is TGTGCCAGCAGTTTAGGTGGGCCGGGCACAGATACGCAGTATTTT.

The chain joins TRBV2 to TRBJ2-7, with 10 bases aligning to TRBD1. J lost 3 bases, V lost 7 bases, and 6 bases had no gene match. Per the germline V gene, CDR1 is SNHLY and CDR2 is FYNNEI. The CDR3 loop spans 14 amino acids. CDR3 residues: CASTWDRGNYEQYF. CDR3 nucleotides: TGTGCCAGCACTTGGGACAGGGGAAACTACGAGCAGTACTTC.

J is TRBJ2-7 and V is TRBV11-3, with D maybe TRBD2 (5 bases). The CDR3 loop spans 13 amino acids. CDR1 is SGHNT and CDR2 is YENEEA in the germline V gene. Trimming cost V 4 bases and J 6 bases, with 13 bases left between them. In DNA, the CDR3 is TGTGCCAGCAGCTCCTGGACTGGGTCCGAGCAGTACTTC. Translated, it gives CASSSWTGSEQYF.

The genes are TRBV29-1 and TRBJ2-7, with 10 bases identical to TRBD2. This CDR3 spans 11 amino acids. Per the germline V gene, CDR1 is SQVTM and CDR2 is ANQGSEA. V shed 7 bases, J shed 4 bases, and the junction held 1 base outside the gene matches. CDR3 residues: CSGLAGYEQYF. CDR3 sequence (DNA): TGCAGCGGACTAGCGGGTTACGAGCAGTACTTC.

CDR3 coding DNA: TGTGCCAGCAGCCGAGGGACTAGTAGTTTTGTGGATACGCAGTATTTT. Amino acids: CASSRGTSSFVDTQYF. The chain couples TRBV5-8 to TRBJ2-3; 8 nucleotides agree with TRBD2. The CDR3 contains 16 residues. The germline gives CDR1 SGHTS, CDR2 YDEGEE. V lost 4 bases, J lost 6 bases, and 13 bases stayed unmatched.

This chain joins TRBV5-6 and TRBJ2-2; the match to TRBD1 covers 9 bases. The V gene end was trimmed by 7 bases and the J gene end by 7 bases; junction bases not matched to a gene: 8. The CDR3 contains 14 residues. Per the germline V gene, CDR1 is SGHDT and CDR2 is YYEEEE. CDR3 sequence: CASGYRGPGGELFF. Written as DNA, the CDR3 is TGTGCCAGCGGATACAGGGGGCCTGGCGGGGAGCTGTTTTTT.

The chain has TRBV30 and TRBJ1-2; 9 positions match TRBD1. The CDR3 loop spans 13 amino acids. The germline V gene encodes CDR1 GTSNPN and CDR2 SVGIG (reference sequence). J was trimmed by 7 bases and V by 0 bases; bases with no gene match: 3. The DNA of the CDR3 is TGTGCCTGGAGTGTACAGGGGGCGCTTGGCTACACCTTC. Protein product: CAWSVQGALGYTF.

The V call is TRBV7-2, the J call TRBJ1-2; TRBD1 might be the D (6 bases). CDR1 and CDR2 from the germline V gene are SGHTA and FQGNSA. V shed 2 bases and J shed 1 base, with 20 bases lying between them. This CDR3 contains 18 residues. CDR3 protein: CASSLIPLDSRLNYGYTF. CDR3 nucleotide sequence: TGTGCCAGCAGCTTAATCCCCTTGGACAGCCGACTTAACTATGGCTACACCTTC.

On this clone: An end of the junction does not agree with germline; a read error may underlie this. The chain recombines TRBV7-7 with TRBJ2-1, with 14 bases fitting TRBD2. The length of the CDR3 is 18 residues. Germline V gene sequence: CDR1 SSHAT, CDR2 FNYEAQ (reference sequence). CDR3 coding DNA: TGTGCTAGCAGCTTAGAGGGCCCGGGACTAGCGGGAGTATATGAGCAGTTCTTC. Translated: CASSLEGPGLAGVYEQFF.

The chain is built from TRBV18 and TRBJ2-7, with TRBD2 matching over 9 bases. Trimming took 2 bases from V and 2 from J; bases not matched to a gene: 4. Per the germline V gene, CDR1 is KGHSH and CDR2 is LQKENI. The CDR3 has 15 residues. This chain's CDR3 is CASSPTAGGAYEQYF. The CDR3 DNA sequence: TGTGCCAGCTCACCAACAGCGGGAGGCGCCTACGAGCAGTACTTC.

V and J are TRBV27 and TRBJ2-1; possible D gene TRBD2, 5 bases. Germline V gene data show CDR1 as MNHEY and CDR2 as SMNVEV (reference sequence). The V and J ends lost 6 bases and 0 bases respectively, with 9 bases between them. This CDR3 contains 14 residues. In DNA form, the CDR3 reads TGTGCCAGCAGAAGCGGACTCTCCTACAATGAGCAGTTCTTC. Translated, it gives CASRSGLSYNEQFF.

The CDR3 nucleotides are TGCGCCAGCAGCTTGGCTAGCGGAGCCTACGAGCAGTACTTC. Translating gives CASSLASGAYEQYF. The rearrangement uses TRBV5-1 and TRBJ2-7, with TRBD2 identical over 7 bases. The length of the CDR3 is 14 residues. V was clipped by 0 bases and J by 2 bases; unmatched bases: 2. Per the germline V gene, CDR1 is SGHRS and CDR2 is YFSETQ.

The rearrangement joins TRBV4-1 to TRBJ2-1, with 13 nucleotides matching TRBD2. Germline V CDR1 and CDR2: MGHRA, YSYEKL. This CDR3 has 15 residues. J gave up 9 bases and V 4 bases, and 6 bases lay outside the gene matches. CDR3 region: CASSPTSGRSGEQFF. The CDR3 DNA reads TGCGCCAGCAGCCCGACTAGCGGGAGGTCCGGTGAGCAGTTCTTC.

The chain recombines TRBV4-1 with TRBJ2-1; D possibly corresponds to TRBD1 (6 bases). This CDR3 is built from 17 residues. V lost 1 base to trimming and J lost 3 bases, with 16 bases between them. The V gene's germline CDR1 is MGHRA and CDR2 YSYEKL. CDR3 DNA sequence: TGCGCCAGCAGCCAAGGCTCCGGTGGGGGCATCTACAATGAGCAGTTCTTC. This sequence encodes CASSQGSGGGIYNEQFF.

The chain couples TRBV6-1 to TRBJ2-1, with D possibly being TRBD2 (5 bases). Deletions cut 8 bases from V and 4 bases from J, with 9 bases between. CDR3 size: 12 residues. Germline V gene sequence: CDR1 MNHNS, CDR2 SASEGT. Here the CDR3 reads CASSRRYNEQFF. In nucleotides, the CDR3 is TGTGCCAGCTCTAGGAGGTACAATGAGCAGTTCTTC.